This T cell receptor (beta chain) comes out of a study of blood T cell repertoires in COVID-19. In the study overall: Material from acute and convalescent COVID-19 was sourced from the United States, Italy and Spain. Sources were T cells, B-cell-depleted T cells, or PBMCs; the material itself was cDNA or gDNA.

This clone was observed a few times. In the authors' methods: Researchers report that nucleated cell counts were estimated from reference gene primer amplification. Profiled with immunoSEQ multiplex PCR; TCRdb holds only in-frame clones, not every one. The DNA gave D and trimming, while V, J and clone size come from that table. The sample shows more than 250,000 clones, about 90% of them seen only once. Germline CDR1 and CDR2: SGHTA and FQGTGA. The CDR3 extends over 12 amino acids. V lost 6 bases and J 6 bases, leaving 9 bases between the germline ends. J is TRBJ2-1 and V is TRBV7-3; D is uncertain. This TCR was sampled from a man aged 18 to 35 who had recovered from COVID-19. Material: peripheral blood. The CDR3 reads CASSKNGNEQFF. In DNA, the CDR3 is TGTGCCAGCAGTAAAAACGGCAATGAGCAGTTCTTC.